This TCR beta chain was captured in a study of PD-1 blockade in classical Hodgkin lymphoma. Remarks on this clone: The antigen remains unidentified.

Libraries were prepared by immunoSEQ multiplex PCR; TCRdb keeps only in-frame clonotypes and omits some of them. The table includes around 13,000 clones, roughly 90% detected once. The patients all showed relapse after autologous stem cell transplantation, while their brentuximab vedotin exposure varied. Researchers report purifying CD4+ T cells from thawed PBMCs by magnetic negative selection. Study-level findings and limits: Baseline diversity resembling that of newly diagnosed patients was seen in complete responders. Newly diagnosed patients were reported to exhibit reduced baseline TCR diversity relative to healthy donors. Repertoires differed for reasons still undefined, possibly disease activity or prior therapy.

The junction had 13 bases not matched to a gene; V was cut back by 4 bases and J by 5 bases. The CDR3 extends over 18 amino acids. The germline gives CDR1 SGHVT, CDR2 SQSDAQ. The material was CD4+ T cells from blood, obtained at baseline. The source is a human donor with classical Hodgkin lymphoma. The gene calls are TRBV7-4 and TRBJ2-1; TRBD2 matches at 11 bases. The CDR3 coding sequence is TGTGCCAGCAGCTGCATACCACCGGGACTAGCGGAGAACAATGAGCAGTTCTTC. Amino acids: CASSCIPPGLAENNEQFF.